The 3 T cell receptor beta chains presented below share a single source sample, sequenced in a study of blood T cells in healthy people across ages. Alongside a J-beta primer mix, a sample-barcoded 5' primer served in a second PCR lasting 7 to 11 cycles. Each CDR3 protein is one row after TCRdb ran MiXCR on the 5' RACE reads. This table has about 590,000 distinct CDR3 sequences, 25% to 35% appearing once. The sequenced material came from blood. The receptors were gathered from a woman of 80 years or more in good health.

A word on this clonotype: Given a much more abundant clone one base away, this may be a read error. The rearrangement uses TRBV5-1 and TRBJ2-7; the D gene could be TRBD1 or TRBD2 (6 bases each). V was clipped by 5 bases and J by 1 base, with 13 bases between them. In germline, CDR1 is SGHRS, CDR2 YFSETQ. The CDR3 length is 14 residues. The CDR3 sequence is CASRGGSVSYEQYF. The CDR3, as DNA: TGCGCCAGCAGAGGGGGGTCAGTATCCTACGAGCAGTACTTC.

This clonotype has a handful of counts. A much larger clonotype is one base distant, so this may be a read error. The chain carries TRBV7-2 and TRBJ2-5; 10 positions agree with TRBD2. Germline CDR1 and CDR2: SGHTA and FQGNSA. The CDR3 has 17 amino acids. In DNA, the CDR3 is TGTGCCAGCGGCTTGCCCAGCGGGGGGGTACCCAGGGAGACCCAGTACTTC. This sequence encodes CASGLPSGGVPRETQYF.

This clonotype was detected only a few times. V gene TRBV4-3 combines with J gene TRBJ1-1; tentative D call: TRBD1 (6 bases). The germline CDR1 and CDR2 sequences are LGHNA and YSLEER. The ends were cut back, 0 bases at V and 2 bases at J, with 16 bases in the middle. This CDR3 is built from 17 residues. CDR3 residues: CASSQDRGASPNTEAFF. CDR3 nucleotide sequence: TGCGCCAGCAGCCAAGATCGGGGGGCGAGCCCTAACACTGAAGCTTTCTTT.